This T cell receptor (beta chain) was captured in a study of vaccination and CD4 T cells after COVID-19. CD4+ T cells that had been cultured provided DNA sequenced with the Oncomine TCR Beta short-read assay. TCRdb re-analysed the PCR reads in MiXCR, keeping a single row per CDR3 protein. The data contain around 9,300 distinct CDR3 sequences, 30% to 45% of them seen just once; the ten biggest clones take up about a sixth. Noted treatment: roughly 10-day PBMC culture with coronavirus spike peptide pools or control peptides (ViraFEST assay). This clonotype has just a few counts. The antigen is not known. The CDR3 totals 14 residues. Germline V lookup: CDR1 KGHSH, CDR2 LQKENI. The ends were cut back, 6 bases at V and 4 bases at J, with 15 bases in the middle.

This clonotype originated in a human donor who had recovered from COVID-19. Sequenced material: CD4+ T cells from blood, cultured in vitro. The chain couples TRBV18 to TRBJ1-2; D may be TRBD1 (6 bases). DNA of the CDR3: TGTGCCAGCTCCCCCGGGGAGGGGGTCTATGGCTACACCTTC. Amino acids: CASSPGEGVYGYTF.